This T cell receptor (beta chain) was obtained from a study of cytomegalovirus exposure and HLA in healthy donors. About the study: A prior analysis found 95 million to 140 million unique TCR beta sequences from around 190 million T cells. Assignment to the Caucasian-associated ancestry cluster applied to less than 85% of the 300 to 500 genotyped donors.

This clone showed up just a few times. Its antigen remains unknown. In the PCR, 60 Vbeta and 13 Jbeta primers were used. Here immunoSEQ multiplex PCR was the method, and the copy in TCRdb shows in-frame clones only, minus some. The table lists approximately 150,000 clones, around 75% of them singletons, with 1.5% to 2% in the top ten. Study results and limitations: Listed as cytomegalovirus-associated were roughly 180 TCR beta chains. Analysis performed later found under 20,000 TCR beta sequences associated with HLA alleles at 0.05 false discovery rate.

The source of this sequence is a woman aged 40-49 years in good health and CMV-seronegative. Sequenced sample: PBMCs.

In DNA form, the CDR3 reads TGTGCCAGCAGTGAAGCCATGGGACTAGCGAGCGAGACCCAGTACTTC. Amino acid sequence: CASSEAMGLASETQYF. The chain carries TRBV6-1 and TRBJ2-5; 10 positions agree with TRBD2. With V trimmed by 0 bases and J by 5 bases, 6 bases remained unmatched. The CDR3 is 16 amino acids. Germline values: CDR1 MNHNS, CDR2 SASEGT.